This T cell receptor beta chain was sequenced in a study of sequential checkpoint blockade in melanoma (dated by TCRdb to about 2019). Concerning the study at large: Using 1:1 randomization, the trial assigned patients either to first-line nivolumab followed by ipilimumab (arm A) or to ipilimumab followed by nivolumab (arm B). Both trial sequences were followed by maintenance nivolumab. Results and caveats for the whole study, not just this receptor: The model for predicting response that combines TCR metrics with mutation burden needs to be validated in larger, independent patient cohorts.

Per the publication, the treatment or condition label means: randomized to nivolumab then ipilimumab (arm A) or the reverse (arm B). None of the patients in the trial had previously been given DNA-damaging chemotherapy. Live CD3+CD8+ cells negative for CD19 and CD56 were sorted from thawed PBMCs on a FACS Aria II flow cytometer. The samples were obtained from melanoma patients enrolled in CheckMate 064, an open-label, randomized phase II trial testing sequential checkpoint blockade. Peripheral blood mononuclear cells were collected by leukapheresis, purified with Ficoll-Paque, and frozen in human serum with approximately 10% DMSO. Immediately after sorting, the purity of the sorted blood CD3+CD8+ cells was confirmed to be >98%, and DNA was then extracted. The immunoSEQ Assay was used to immunosequence TCRbeta CDR3 regions from genomic DNA. Prior to high-throughput sequencing, genomic DNA was amplified by bias-controlled multiplex PCR. In the source study's methods: To quantify the absolute abundance of each unique TCRbeta CDR3 region, the sequences were collapsed and filtered. Clonality was defined as 1 minus Pielou's evenness and was calculated using productive rearrangements only. Clones with significantly greater frequencies in on-treatment versus baseline samples were identified using a previously published method. TCRdb's version of the immuneACCESS table is confined to in-frame rearrangements and falls short of the full clone set. An unresolved V gene accounts for under half of the shortfall where checked; the remainder is of unknown origin. V, J and clone size reflect that table, while D and trimming were determined from the DNA. The sample records several thousand clones, 50% to 60% of which are singletons. Around 41% of the sample belongs to the ten largest clones.

The CDR3, cysteine through phenylalanine, is 16 amino acids long. Here the CDR3 DNA is all that survives: 48 bases in frame from base 1. Ends trimmed: V by 0 bases, J by 8 bases; bases unmatched to a gene: 3. CDR1 and CDR2, per the germline V gene, are SGHTA and FQGNSA. As for this clone: Its binding antigen is unknown. No base-level quality is on record; no much larger clone is a single base apart.

Here the sequenced sample was CD8+ T cells sorted from blood (inferred from file names), taken from a patient given nivolumab and ipilimumab in sequence. The receptor comes from a human donor with melanoma. The rearranged chain carries TRBV7-2 and TRBJ1-6; 11 central bases correspond to TRBD1. The nucleotide sequence reads TGTGCCAGCAGCTTAGCCGGGACAGGGGGATATTCACCCCTCCACTTT. It specifies CASSLAGTGGYSPLHF.